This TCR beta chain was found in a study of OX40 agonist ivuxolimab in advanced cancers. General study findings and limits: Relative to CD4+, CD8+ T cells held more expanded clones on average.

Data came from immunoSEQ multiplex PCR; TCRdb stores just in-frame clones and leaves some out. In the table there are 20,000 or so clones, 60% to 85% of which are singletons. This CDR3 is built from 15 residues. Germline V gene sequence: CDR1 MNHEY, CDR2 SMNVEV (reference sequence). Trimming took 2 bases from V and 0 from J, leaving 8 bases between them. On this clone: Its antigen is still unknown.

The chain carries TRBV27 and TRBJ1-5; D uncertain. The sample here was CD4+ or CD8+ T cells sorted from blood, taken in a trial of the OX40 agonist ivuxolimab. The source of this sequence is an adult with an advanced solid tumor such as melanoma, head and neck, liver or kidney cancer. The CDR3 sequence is CASSLRPDSNQPQHF. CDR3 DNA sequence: TGTGCCAGCAGTTTAAGGCCAGATAGCAATCAGCCCCAGCATTTT.